This T cell receptor beta chain was found in a study of blood T cell repertoires in COVID-19. Study context: Sources were T cells, B-cell-depleted T cells, or PBMCs; the material itself was cDNA or gDNA.

As originally analysed: Reference gene primer amplification in the assay estimated nucleated cell counts. Sequencing used immunoSEQ multiplex PCR; TCRdb keeps in-frame clones, though not all of them. V and J calls and clone size are copied from that table; D and trimming were computed from the DNA. The table has about 45,000 clones, about nine tenths seen once. The TCR was taken from a human donor in a cohort sampled during active COVID-19. Sequencing input: peripheral blood.

This chain's CDR3 is CARPCTGSGNTIYF. CDR3 in DNA: TGTGCCAGGCCGTGTACCGGGTCTGGAAACACCATATATTTT. The rearrangement links TRBV21-1 to TRBJ1-3. TRBV21-1 is a pseudogene. CDR3 length: 14 residues.